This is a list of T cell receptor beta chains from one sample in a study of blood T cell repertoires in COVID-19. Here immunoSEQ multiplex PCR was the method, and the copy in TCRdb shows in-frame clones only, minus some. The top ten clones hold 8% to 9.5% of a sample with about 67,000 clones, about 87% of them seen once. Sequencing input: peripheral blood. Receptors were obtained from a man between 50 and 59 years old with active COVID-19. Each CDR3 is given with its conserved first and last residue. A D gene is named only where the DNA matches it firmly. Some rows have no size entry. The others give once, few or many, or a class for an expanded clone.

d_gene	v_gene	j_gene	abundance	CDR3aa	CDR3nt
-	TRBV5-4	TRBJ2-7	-	CASSLTSQTDEQYF	TGTGCCAGCAGCTTGACATCACAGACGGACGAGCAGTACTTC
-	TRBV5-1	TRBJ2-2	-	CASRKGDTGELFF	TGCGCCAGCAGAAAGGGGGACACCGGGGAGCTGTTTTTT
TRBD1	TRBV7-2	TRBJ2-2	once	CASTLQAGTGARTGELFF	TGTGCCAGCACCCTCCAAGCTGGGACAGGGGCTCGCACCGGGGAGCTGTTTTTT
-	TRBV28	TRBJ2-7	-	CASSSPNGVYEQYF	TGTGCCAGCAGTTCACCCAACGGTGTCTACGAGCAGTACTTC
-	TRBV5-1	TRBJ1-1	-	CASSFSLTLNTEAFF	TGCGCCAGCAGCTTTTCCCTCACACTGAACACTGAAGCTTTCTTT
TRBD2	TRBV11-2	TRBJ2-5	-	CASSVFPGGGETQYF	TGTGCCAGCAGCGTATTTCCGGGGGGGGGAGAGACCCAGTACTTC
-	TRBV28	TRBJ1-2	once	CASSTGGVGNYGYTF	TGTGCCAGCAGTACGGGGGGGGTAGGGAACTATGGCTACACCTTC
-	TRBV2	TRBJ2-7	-	CASVRVPYEQYF	TGTGCCAGCGTCAGGGTTCCCTACGAGCAGTACTTC
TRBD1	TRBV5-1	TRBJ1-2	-	CASSPLGTESYTF	TGCGCCAGCAGCCCACTGGGGACAGAGTCTTACACCTTC
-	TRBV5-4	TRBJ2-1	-	CASRNRSSYNEQFF	TGTGCCAGCAGGAACCGGAGCTCCTACAATGAGCAGTTCTTC
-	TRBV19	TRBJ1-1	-	CASTRQAGMNTEAFF	TGTGCCAGTACCCGACAGGCTGGAATGAACACTGAAGCTTTCTTT
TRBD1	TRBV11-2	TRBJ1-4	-	CASSAWDRGFEKLFF	TGTGCCAGCAGCGCCTGGGACAGGGGCTTTGAAAAACTGTTTTTT
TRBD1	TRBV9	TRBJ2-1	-	CASSVGGQVQNEQFF	TGTGCCAGCAGCGTAGGGGGACAGGTGCAAAATGAGCAGTTCTTC
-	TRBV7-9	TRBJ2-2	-	CASSRDTGELFF	TGTGCCAGCAGTCGGGACACCGGGGAGCTGTTTTTT
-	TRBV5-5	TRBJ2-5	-	CASSQDGETQYF	TGTGCCAGCAGCCAAGACGGGGAGACCCAGTACTTC
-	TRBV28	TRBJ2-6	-	CASSSTRLGRTGPGANVLTF	TGTGCCAGCAGTTCTACCCGCTTGGGGAGAACAGGGCCCGGGGCCAACGTCCTGACTTTC
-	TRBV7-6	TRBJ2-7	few	CASRDGDYEQYF	TGTGCCAGCAGGGACGGGGATTACGAGCAGTACTTC
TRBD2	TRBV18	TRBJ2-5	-	CASSPSGGGVETQYF	TGTGCCAGCTCACCCTCAGGCGGGGGAGTAGAGACCCAGTACTTC
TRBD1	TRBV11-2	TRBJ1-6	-	CASSLGGTAHSPLHF	TGTGCCAGCAGCTTAGGAGGGACAGCTCATTCACCCCTCCACTTT
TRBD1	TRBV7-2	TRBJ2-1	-	CASSFLTGRGEQNEQFF	TGTGCCAGCAGCTTCCTGACAGGGAGAGGCGAACAAAATGAGCAGTTCTTC
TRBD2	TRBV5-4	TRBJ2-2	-	CASSSRLAVNTGELFF	TGTGCCAGCAGCAGTCGACTAGCGGTTAACACCGGGGAGCTGTTTTTT
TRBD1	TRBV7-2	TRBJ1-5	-	CASSPGGTAEGQPQHF	TGTGCCAGCAGCCCTGGGGGGACAGCCGAGGGGCAGCCCCAGCATTTT
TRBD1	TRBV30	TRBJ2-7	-	CAWGQVNYEQYF	TGTGCCTGGGGACAGGTTAACTACGAGCAGTACTTC
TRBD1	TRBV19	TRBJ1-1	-	CASTLTGNGFAFF	TGTGCCAGTACCTTGACAGGGAACGGGTTTGCTTTCTTT
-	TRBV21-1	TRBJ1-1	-	CASSKPRGRTTEAFF	TGTGCCAGCAGCAAACCCAGGGGGAGGACCACTGAAGCTTTCTTT
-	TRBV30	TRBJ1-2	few	CACQGGGRGAGYTF	TGTGCCTGCCAAGGCGGGGGGAGAGGAGCTGGCTACACCTTC
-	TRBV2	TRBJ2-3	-	CASRQRPGALLHPSTDTQYF	TGTGCCAGCAGACAAAGGCCTGGGGCACTGCTACATCCTAGCACAGATACGCAGTATTTT
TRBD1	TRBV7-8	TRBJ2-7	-	CATTPNRGISEQYF	TGTGCCACCACCCCCAACAGGGGGATCTCCGAGCAGTACTTC
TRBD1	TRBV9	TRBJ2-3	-	CASSVTGTGAGDTQYF	TGTGCCAGCAGCGTAACCGGGACAGGGGCTGGAGATACGCAGTATTTT
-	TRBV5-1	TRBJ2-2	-	CASSFSPQGTGELFF	TGCGCCAGCAGCTTTAGTCCGCAGGGCACCGGGGAGCTGTTTTTT
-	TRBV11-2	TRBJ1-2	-	CASSPQSLAYGYTF	TGTGCCAGCAGCCCCCAAAGTCTGGCCTATGGCTACACCTTC
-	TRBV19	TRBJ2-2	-	CATSLGGTGELFF	TGTGCCACTTCATTAGGGGGCACCGGGGAGCTGTTTTTT
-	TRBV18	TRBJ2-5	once	CASSPGGQYQETQYF	TGTGCCAGCTCACCCGGGGGACAGTACCAAGAGACCCAGTACTTC
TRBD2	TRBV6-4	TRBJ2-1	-	CASSDPVLAGGPRNEQFF	TGTGCCAGCAGTGACCCCGTACTAGCGGGGGGGCCGCGGAATGAGCAGTTCTTC
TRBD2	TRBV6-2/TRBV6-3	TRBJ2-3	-	CASSYFGGGPTDTQYF	TGTGCCAGCAGTTACTTCGGGGGAGGGCCCACAGATACGCAGTATTTT